This TCR beta chain was observed in a study of post-analysis software for immune sequencing data. Broader study findings: Higher frequency in patients than in controls was seen for a handful of TRBV segments, with TRBV5-6, TRBV5-1 and TRBV20-1 among them.

Concerning this clonotype itself: What it recognizes is unknown.

Unique molecular identifiers were present in the TCR beta cDNA libraries. T cells, 1 to 10 million of them, yielded around 460,000 cDNA molecules. TCRdb analysed the PCR reads with MiXCR anew, one entry per CDR3 protein. The data hold about 540,000 distinct CDR3 sequences, with about a third observed a single time. Trimming left V 3 bases short and J 0 bases short, with 10 bases between. This CDR3 contains 14 residues. Germline V CDR1 and CDR2: DFQATT, SNEGSKA (reference sequence). This chain connects TRBV20-1 to TRBJ2-3; the D call may be TRBD1 or TRBD2 (5 bases each). The sample consisted of blood. The clonotype was recovered from a girl aged 2-17 years with multiple sclerosis. The CDR3 is CSARGPGSTDTQYF. CDR3 nucleotide sequence: TGCAGTGCTAGGGGACCGGGGAGCACAGATACGCAGTATTTT.